Below are 11 T cell receptor beta chains sequenced from a single sample in a study of T cells in Graves' hyperthyroidism and ophthalmopathy. Amplification of TCR beta CDR3 regions was performed using RNA transcripts as template. An initial round of RT-PCR targeting the TCR CDR3 relied on the HTBI primer set. TCRdb re-derived calls from the multiplex PCR reads in MiXCR, one entry per CDR3 protein. The table has fewer than 650,000 distinct CDR3 sequences, roughly 14% seen once. The specimen was blood. These receptors all come from a woman in her thirties or forties with Graves' ophthalmopathy.

This chain joins TRBV28 and TRBJ2-4; 12 nucleotides align to TRBD1. The germline V gene has CDR1 MDHEN and CDR2 SYDVKM. The CDR3 is 19 amino acids. V gave up 6 bases and J gave up 1 base; unmatched junction bases: 13. CDR3 loop: CASSKVRDRGLVAKNIQYF. The CDR3 DNA is TGTGCCAGCAGCAAGGTCCGGGACAGGGGGCTGGTGGCCAAAAACATTCAGTACTTC.

The rearrangement uses TRBV2 and TRBJ2-7; 12 positions match TRBD2. The V gene end was trimmed by 8 bases and the J gene end by 0 bases; junction bases not matched to a gene: 14. The CDR3 runs 18 residues. CDR1 and CDR2 from the germline V gene are SNHLY and FYNNEI. Here the CDR3 reads CASLPLTSGSAVSYEQYF. CDR3 sequence (DNA): TGTGCCAGCCTCCCCCTGACTAGCGGGAGTGCAGTCTCCTACGAGCAGTACTTC.

Many counts were recorded for this clonotype. The J gene is TRBJ1-2, the V gene TRBV10-2; possible D gene TRBD1, 6 bases. This CDR3 has 15 residues. Germline CDR1 WSHSY, CDR2 SAAADI. Trimming shortened V by 3 bases and J by 1 base, and 12 bases separated the two germline ends. CDR3 DNA sequence: TGCGCCAGCAGTGACAGGGGCAGAAGTAACTATGGCTACACCTTC. Protein product: CASSDRGRSNYGYTF.

This clonotype showed up just a few times. The chain has TRBV19 and TRBJ2-2; D ambiguous. Germline lookup yields CDR1 LNHDA and CDR2 SQIVND (reference sequence). V shed 2 bases and J shed 0 bases, with 7 bases lying between them. This CDR3 has 15 residues. The CDR3 DNA sequence: TGTGCCAGTAGTATACAGGTCCCGAACACCGGGGAGCTGTTTTTT. It specifies CASSIQVPNTGELFF.

This clonotype was detected a few times. The chain links TRBV19 to TRBJ2-7; D tentatively reads TRBD1 or TRBD2 (6 bases each). Trimming removed 3 bases from V and 3 bases from J, with 12 bases in between. CDR3 size: 14 residues. CDR1 is LNHDA and CDR2 is SQIVND in the germline V gene (reference sequence). CDR3 DNA sequence: TGTGCCAGTAGTATGGGGGGCAGACTCTACGAGCAGTACTTC. It yields the protein CASSMGGRLYEQYF.

The table lists this clonotype with many counts. The CDR3 loop is CASTKGAGYQETQYF. The CDR3 coding sequence is TGTGCCAGCACCAAGGGGGCAGGGTACCAAGAGACCCAGTACTTC. J is TRBJ2-5 and V is TRBV12-3 or TRBV12-4; 7 bases are shared with TRBD1. V trimming: 7 bases; J trimming: 0 bases; junction bases outside the gene matches: 8. The CDR3 consists of 15 residues.

This clonotype has at least ten counts. The chain uses TRBV24-1 and TRBJ2-5; 9 nucleotides align to TRBD1. There are 16 residues in the CDR3. V gave up 6 bases and J gave up 5 bases; unmatched junction bases: 12. CDR1 KGHDR and CDR2 SFDVKD come from the germline V gene. CDR3 sequence: CATSNVIQGAGETQYF. CDR3 nucleotide sequence: TGTGCCACCAGTAACGTAATACAGGGGGCGGGGGAGACCCAGTACTTC.

This clonotype was counted once. CDR3 amino acids: CAWDDRGQGYTEAFF. The CDR3 DNA reads TGTGCCTGGGACGACCGGGGACAGGGGTACACTGAAGCTTTCTTT. The rearrangement joins TRBV30 to TRBJ1-1, with 10 positions matching TRBD1. This CDR3 has 15 residues. J gave up 3 bases and V 5 bases, and 9 bases lay outside the gene matches. Germline V CDR1 and CDR2: GTSNPN, SVGIG (reference sequence).

This clonotype occurred many times. J is TRBJ1-5 and V is TRBV6-2 or TRBV6-3, with TRBD1 as a possible D gene (6 bases). Trimming stripped 2 bases from V and 3 bases from J, with 20 bases between. CDR1 and CDR2 from the germline V gene are MNHEY and SVGEGT. The CDR3 has 18 amino acids. Written as DNA, the CDR3 is TGTGCCAGCAGTTACCCACGGGGGGCCGCTTCAATCAATCAGCCCCAGCATTTT. Amino acid sequence: CASSYPRGAASINQPQHF.

There are many counts of this clonotype. This chain uses TRBV12-3 or TRBV12-4 with TRBJ2-7; no definite D call. The CDR3 has 13 residues. V lost 3 bases, J lost 7 bases, and 13 bases lay in between. DNA for the CDR3: TGTGCCAGCAGTTTTACCGATGTAGGGGAGCAGTACTTC. The encoded protein is CASSFTDVGEQYF.

The sample holds one count of this clonotype. The rearrangement uses TRBV10-3 and TRBJ2-7; 9 positions agree with TRBD1. CDR3 length: 11 residues. J gave up 11 bases and V 10 bases, and 9 bases lay outside the gene matches. Germline loops: CDR1 ENHRY, CDR2 SYGVKD. CDR3 region: CATGQGFGKYF. The DNA for the CDR3 is TGTGCCACGGGACAGGGCTTTGGGAAGTACTTC.